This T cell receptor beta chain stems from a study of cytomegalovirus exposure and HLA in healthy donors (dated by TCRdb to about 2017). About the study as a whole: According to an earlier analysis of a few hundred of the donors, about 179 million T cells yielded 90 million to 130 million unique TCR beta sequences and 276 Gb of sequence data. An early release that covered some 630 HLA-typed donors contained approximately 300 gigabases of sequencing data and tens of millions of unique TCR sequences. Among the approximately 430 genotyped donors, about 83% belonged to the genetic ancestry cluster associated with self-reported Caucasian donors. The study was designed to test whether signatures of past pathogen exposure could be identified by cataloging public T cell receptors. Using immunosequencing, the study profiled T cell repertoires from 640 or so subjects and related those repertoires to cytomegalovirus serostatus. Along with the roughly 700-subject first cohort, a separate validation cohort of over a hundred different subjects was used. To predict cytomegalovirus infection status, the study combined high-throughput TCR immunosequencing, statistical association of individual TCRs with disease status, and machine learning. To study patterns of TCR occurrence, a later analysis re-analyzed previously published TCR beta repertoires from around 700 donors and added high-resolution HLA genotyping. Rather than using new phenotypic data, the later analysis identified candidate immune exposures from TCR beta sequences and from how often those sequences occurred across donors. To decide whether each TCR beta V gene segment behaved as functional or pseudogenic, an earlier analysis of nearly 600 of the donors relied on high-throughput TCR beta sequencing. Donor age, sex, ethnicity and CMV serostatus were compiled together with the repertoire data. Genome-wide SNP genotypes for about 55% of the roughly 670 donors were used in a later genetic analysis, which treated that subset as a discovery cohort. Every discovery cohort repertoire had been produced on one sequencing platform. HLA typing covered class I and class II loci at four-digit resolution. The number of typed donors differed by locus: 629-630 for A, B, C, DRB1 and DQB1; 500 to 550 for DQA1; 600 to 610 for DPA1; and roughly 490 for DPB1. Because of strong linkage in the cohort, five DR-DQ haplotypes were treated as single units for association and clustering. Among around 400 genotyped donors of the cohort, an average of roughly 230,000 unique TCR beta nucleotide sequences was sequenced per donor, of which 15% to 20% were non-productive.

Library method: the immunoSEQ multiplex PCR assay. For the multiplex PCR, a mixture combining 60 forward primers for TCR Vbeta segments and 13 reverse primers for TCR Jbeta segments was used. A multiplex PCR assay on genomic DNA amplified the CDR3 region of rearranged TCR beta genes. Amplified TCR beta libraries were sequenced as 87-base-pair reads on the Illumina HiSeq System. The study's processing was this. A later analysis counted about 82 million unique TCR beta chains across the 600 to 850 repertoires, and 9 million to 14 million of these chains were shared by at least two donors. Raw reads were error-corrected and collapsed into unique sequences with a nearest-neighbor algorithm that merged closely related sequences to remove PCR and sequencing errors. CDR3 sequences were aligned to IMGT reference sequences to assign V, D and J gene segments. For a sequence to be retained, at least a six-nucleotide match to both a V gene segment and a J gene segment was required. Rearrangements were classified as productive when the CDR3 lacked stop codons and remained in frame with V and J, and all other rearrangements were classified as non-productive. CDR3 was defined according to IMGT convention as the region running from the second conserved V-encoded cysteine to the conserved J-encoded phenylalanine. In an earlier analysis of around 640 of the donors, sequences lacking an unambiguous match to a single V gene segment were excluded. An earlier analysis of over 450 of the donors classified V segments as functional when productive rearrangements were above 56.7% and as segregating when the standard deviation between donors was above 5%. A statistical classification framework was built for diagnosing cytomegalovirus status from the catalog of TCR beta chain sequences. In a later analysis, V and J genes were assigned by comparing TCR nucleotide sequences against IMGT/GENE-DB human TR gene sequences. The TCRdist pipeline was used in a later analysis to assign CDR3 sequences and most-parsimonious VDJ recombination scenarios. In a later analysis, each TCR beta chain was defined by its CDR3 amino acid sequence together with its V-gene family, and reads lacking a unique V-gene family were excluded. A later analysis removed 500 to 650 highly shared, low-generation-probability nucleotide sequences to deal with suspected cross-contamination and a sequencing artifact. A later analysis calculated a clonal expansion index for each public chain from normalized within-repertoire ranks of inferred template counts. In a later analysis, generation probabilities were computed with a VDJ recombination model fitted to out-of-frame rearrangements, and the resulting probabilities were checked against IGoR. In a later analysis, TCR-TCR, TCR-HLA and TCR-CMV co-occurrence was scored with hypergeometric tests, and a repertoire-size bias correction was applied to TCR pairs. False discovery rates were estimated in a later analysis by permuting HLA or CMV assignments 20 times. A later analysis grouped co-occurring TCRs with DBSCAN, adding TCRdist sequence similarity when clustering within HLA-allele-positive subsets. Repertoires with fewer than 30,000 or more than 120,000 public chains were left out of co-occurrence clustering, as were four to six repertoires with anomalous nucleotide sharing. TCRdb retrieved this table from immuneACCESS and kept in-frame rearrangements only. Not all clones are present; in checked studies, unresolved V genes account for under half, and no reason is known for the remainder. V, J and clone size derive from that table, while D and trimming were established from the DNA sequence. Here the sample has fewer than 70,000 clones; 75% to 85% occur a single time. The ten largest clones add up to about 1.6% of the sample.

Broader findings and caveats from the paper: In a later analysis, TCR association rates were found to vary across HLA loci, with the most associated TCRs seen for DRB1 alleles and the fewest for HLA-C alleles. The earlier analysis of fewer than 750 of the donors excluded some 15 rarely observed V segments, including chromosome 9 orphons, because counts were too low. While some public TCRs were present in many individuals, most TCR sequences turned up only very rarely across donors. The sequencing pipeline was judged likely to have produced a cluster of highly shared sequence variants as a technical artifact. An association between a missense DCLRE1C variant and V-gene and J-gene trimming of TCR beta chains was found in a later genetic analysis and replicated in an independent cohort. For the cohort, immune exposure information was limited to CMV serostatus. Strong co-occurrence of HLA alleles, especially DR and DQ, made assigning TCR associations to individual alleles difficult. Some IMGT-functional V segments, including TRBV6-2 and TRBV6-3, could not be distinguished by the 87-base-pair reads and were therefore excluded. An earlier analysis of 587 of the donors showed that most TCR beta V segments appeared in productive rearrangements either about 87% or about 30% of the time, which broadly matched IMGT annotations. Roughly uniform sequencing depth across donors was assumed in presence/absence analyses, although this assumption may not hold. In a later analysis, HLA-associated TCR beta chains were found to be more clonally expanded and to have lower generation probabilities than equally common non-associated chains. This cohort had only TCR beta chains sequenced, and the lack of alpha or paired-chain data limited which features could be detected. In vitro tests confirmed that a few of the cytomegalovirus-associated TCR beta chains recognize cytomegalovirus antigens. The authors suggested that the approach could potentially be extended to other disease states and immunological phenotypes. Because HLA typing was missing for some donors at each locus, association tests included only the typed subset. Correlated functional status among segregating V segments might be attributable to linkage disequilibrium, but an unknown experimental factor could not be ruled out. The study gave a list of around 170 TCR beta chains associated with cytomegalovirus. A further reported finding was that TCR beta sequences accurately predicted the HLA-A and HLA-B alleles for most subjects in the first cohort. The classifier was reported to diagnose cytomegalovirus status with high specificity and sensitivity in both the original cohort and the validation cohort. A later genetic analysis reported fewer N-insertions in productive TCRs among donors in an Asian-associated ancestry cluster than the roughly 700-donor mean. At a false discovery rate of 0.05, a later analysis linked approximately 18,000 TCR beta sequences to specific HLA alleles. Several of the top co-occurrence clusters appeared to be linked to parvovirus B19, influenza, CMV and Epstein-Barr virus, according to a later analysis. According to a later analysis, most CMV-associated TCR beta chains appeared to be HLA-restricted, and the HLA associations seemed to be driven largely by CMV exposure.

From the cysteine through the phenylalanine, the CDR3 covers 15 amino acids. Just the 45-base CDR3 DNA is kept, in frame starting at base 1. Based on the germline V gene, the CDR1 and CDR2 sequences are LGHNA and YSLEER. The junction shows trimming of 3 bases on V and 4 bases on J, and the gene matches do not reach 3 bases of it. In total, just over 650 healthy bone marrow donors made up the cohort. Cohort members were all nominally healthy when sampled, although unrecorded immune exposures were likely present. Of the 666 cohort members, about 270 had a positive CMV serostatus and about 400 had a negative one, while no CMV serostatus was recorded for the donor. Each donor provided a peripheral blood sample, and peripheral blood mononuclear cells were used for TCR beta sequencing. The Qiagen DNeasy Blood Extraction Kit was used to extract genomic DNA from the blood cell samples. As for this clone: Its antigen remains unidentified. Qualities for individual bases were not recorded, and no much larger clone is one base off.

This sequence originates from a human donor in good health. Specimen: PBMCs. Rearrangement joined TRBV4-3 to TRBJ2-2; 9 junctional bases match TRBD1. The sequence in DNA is TGCGCCAGCAGCCAGGGACAGGGTGTCACCGGGGAGCTGTTTTTT. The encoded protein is CASSQGQGVTGELFF.